The 30 T cell receptor beta chains below were found in one sample sequenced in a study of cytomegalovirus exposure and HLA in healthy donors. Assay used: immunoSEQ multiplex PCR; TCRdb lists only in-frame clones, some missing. Of under 75,000 clones listed, around 97% were seen once; the top ten hold around 1.6%. The sample consisted of PBMCs. The receptors stem from a woman aged 18-29 years in good health and CMV-seropositive.

The V and J genes are TRBV9 and TRBJ2-3; 8 bases agree with TRBD2. The junction had 5 bases not matched to a gene; V was cut back by 0 bases and J by 2 bases. Germline V lookup: CDR1 SGDLS, CDR2 YYNGEE. The CDR3 contains 16 residues. CDR3 loop: CASSVVAGGATDTQYF. The CDR3 coding sequence is TGTGCCAGCAGCGTAGTGGCGGGAGGAGCCACAGATACGCAGTATTTT.

This chain links TRBV5-1 with TRBJ1-5; 7 bases agree with TRBD1. With 4 bases clipped from V and 6 bases from J, the junction kept 4 bases outside the gene matches. The CDR3 has 13 residues. Germline CDR1 SGHRS, CDR2 YFSETQ. The DNA for the CDR3 is TGCGCCAGCAGCCACAGGGGCGGTCAGCCCCAGCATTTT. Translation: CASSHRGGQPQHF.

This rearrangement joins TRBV14 to TRBJ2-3; TRBD2 agrees at 7 bases. J was trimmed by 2 bases and V by 0 bases; bases with no gene match: 8. CDR1 and CDR2 from the germline V gene are SGHDN and FVKESK. This CDR3 is built from 17 residues. The CDR3 DNA sequence: TGTGCCAGCAGCCAAGAGGCGACTAGCAGCTACACAGATACGCAGTATTTT. This translates into CASSQEATSSYTDTQYF.

This clone was detected only once. This chain joins TRBV28 and TRBJ1-1; tentative D call: TRBD1 (5 bases). Germline-derived CDR1 and CDR2 are MDHEN and SYDVKM. This CDR3 is 12 amino acids long. V gave up 6 bases and J gave up 7 bases, with 12 bases separating them. The CDR3 DNA sequence: TGTGCCAGCAGGGGCGACAGCTTTGAAGCTTTCTTT. Translated, it gives CASRGDSFEAFF.

This rearrangement joins TRBV30 to TRBJ1-3; D uncertain. V gave up 3 bases and J gave up 0 bases, with 9 bases separating them. Germline assignment: CDR1 GTSNPN and CDR2 SVGIG (reference sequence). This CDR3 is built from 14 residues. The CDR3 DNA reads as TGTGCCTGGAGCCTAGGGAGCTCTGGAAACACCATATATTTT. It encodes CAWSLGSSGNTIYF.

The V gene is TRBV7-9, the J gene TRBJ1-4; 7 bases align to TRBD1. Germline lookup yields CDR1 SEHNR and CDR2 FQNEAQ (reference sequence). This CDR3 has 16 amino acids. The J segment lost 0 bases and the V segment lost 5 bases, leaving 6 bases of the junction unmatched. For the CDR3, the DNA is TGTGCCAGCAGCCCGGGGACAGAAGCAACTAATGAAAAACTGTTTTTT. Its translation: CASSPGTEATNEKLFF.

The rearrangement uses TRBV20-1 and TRBJ2-1; D may be TRBD2 (6 bases). Germline values: CDR1 DFQATT, CDR2 SNEGSKA (reference sequence). The CDR3 covers 11 residues. V shed 6 bases and J shed 6 bases, with 9 bases lying between them. The CDR3 nucleotides are TGCAGTGCGGGACTCCTCAATGAGCAGTTCTTC. It translates to CSAGLLNEQFF.

V and J are TRBV9 and TRBJ1-2; no clear D. The germline V gene has CDR1 SGDLS and CDR2 YYNGEE. Trimming shortened V by 5 bases and J by 4 bases, and 6 bases separated the two germline ends. There are 11 residues in the CDR3. For the CDR3, the DNA is TGTGCCAGCAGAAGCACCTATGGCTACACCTTC. It is translated as CASRSTYGYTF.

This rearrangement joins TRBV4-1 to TRBJ2-1; 9 positions agree with TRBD2. CDR3 length equals 15 residues. V dropped 6 bases and J dropped 4; count of bases not matched to a gene: 7. CDR1 and CDR2 (germline): MGHRA, YSYEKL. The CDR3 reads CASRKLAGIYNEQFF. The DNA of the CDR3 is TGCGCCAGCAGGAAACTAGCGGGTATTTACAATGAGCAGTTCTTC.

This clone was observed once. The chain is built from TRBV9 and TRBJ2-5; the D gene is possibly TRBD1 (6 bases). The V gene lost 3 bases and the J gene lost 5 bases, with 17 bases spanning the gap. Germline CDR1 SGDLS, CDR2 YYNGEE. The CDR3 has 15 amino acids. CDR3 sequence (DNA): TGTGCCAGCAGCGCACTCCTACAGGGTTGGGAGACCCAGTACTTC. Amino acids: CASSALLQGWETQYF. Full variable domain (rest looked up from reference TRBV9 and TRBJ2-5): DSGVTQTPKHLITATGQRVTLRCSPRSGDLSVYWYQQSLDQGLQFLIQYYNGEERAKGNILERFSAQQFPDLHSELNLSSLELGDSALYFCASSALLQGWETQYFGPGTRLLVL.

This clone has only one observation. The V gene is TRBV6-5, the J gene TRBJ2-1; D unclear. Germline CDR1 reads MNHEY; CDR2 reads SVGAGI. The CDR3 extends over 13 amino acids. The CDR3 DNA reads as TGTGTATCGTGGTCGAGCTCCTACAATGAGCAGTTCTTC. It is translated as CVSWSSSYNEQFF.

The chain joins TRBV2 to TRBJ1-1; D is possibly TRBD1 (6 bases). V gave up 7 bases and J gave up 5 bases, with 8 bases separating them. The V gene's germline CDR1 is SNHLY and CDR2 FYNNEI. The CDR3 runs to 11 residues. For the CDR3, the DNA is TGTGCCAGCAAGGGGGGGACTGAAGCTTTCTTT. It specifies CASKGGTEAFF.

The chain carries TRBV5-5 and TRBJ1-1; weak D call: TRBD1 (5 bases). This CDR3 has 18 amino acids. Trimming shortened V by 4 bases and J by 0 bases, and 22 bases separated the two germline ends. In germline, CDR1 is SGHKS, CDR2 YYEKEE (reference sequence). This CDR3 is CASSLTPDLSGMNTEAFF. The CDR3 bases are TGTGCCAGCAGCCTTACCCCGGACCTTTCAGGGATGAACACTGAAGCTTTCTTT.

The chain has TRBV7-2 and TRBJ1-1, with D possibly matching TRBD1 (5 bases). Trimming shortened V by 6 bases and J by 3 bases, and 14 bases separated the two germline ends. CDR3 size: 14 residues. Germline V gene data show CDR1 as SGHTA and CDR2 as FQGNSA. The CDR3 is CASSLGARDTEAFF. The CDR3 DNA reads TGTGCCAGCAGTCTTGGTGCCAGGGACACTGAAGCTTTCTTT.

This chain uses TRBV30 with TRBJ2-7, with D unclear. The CDR3 loop spans 11 amino acids. Germline V lookup: CDR1 GTSNPN, CDR2 SVGIG (reference sequence). The V end lost 4 bases, the J end lost 1 base, and 5 bases lay between the germline ends. DNA for the CDR3: TGTGCCTGGACACAGTCCTACGAGCAGTACTTC. Translating it yields CAWTQSYEQYF.

The chain has TRBV7-8 and TRBJ2-1; 7 bases are shared with TRBD2. Germline CDR1 SGHVS, CDR2 FQNEAQ. V shed 3 bases and J 6 bases; nucleotides not matched to a gene: 5. This CDR3 is 14 amino acids long. Here the CDR3 DNA reads TGTGCCAGCAGCTTTGGCGGGAGCCCCAATGAGCAGTTCTTC. Translation gives CASSFGGSPNEQFF. Variable domain in full (rest from reference TRBV7-8 and TRBJ2-1): GAGVSQSPRYKVAKRGQDVALRCDPISGHVSLFWYQQALGQGPEFLTYFQNEAQLDKSGLPSDRFFAERPEGSVSTLKIQRTQQEDSAVYLCASSFGGSPNEQFFGPGTRLTVL.

This clone was seen a single time. The rearrangement uses TRBV5-7 and TRBJ1-1, with TRBD1 identical over 8 bases. TRBV5-7 is recorded as an ORF, its role being uncertain. The V gene end was trimmed by 0 bases and the J gene end by 4 bases; junction bases not matched to a gene: 5. The CDR3 is 15 amino acids. CDR3 sequence: CASSLADRGFTEAFF. CDR3 bases: TGTGCCAGCAGCTTGGCTGACAGGGGATTCACTGAAGCTTTCTTT.

The chain combines TRBV5-6 with TRBJ2-1, with D possibly being TRBD2 (7 bases). The CDR3 spans 17 residues. Germline CDR1 and CDR2: SGHDT and YYEEEE. V lost 0 bases and J 4 bases, leaving 17 bases between the germline ends. CDR3 bases: TGTGCCAGCAGCTTGGCGGGGGCGGGAGTCGGATACAATGAGCAGTTCTTC. Translation: CASSLAGAGVGYNEQFF.

This chain uses TRBV7-3 with TRBJ2-1; D call uncertain. The V end lost 2 bases, the J end lost 1 base, and 15 bases lay between the germline ends. The germline V gene encodes CDR1 SGHTA and CDR2 FQGTGA. The CDR3 is 17 residues long. The CDR3 bases are TGTGCCAGCAGCTTACTACTTAGCAGTAATTCCTACAATGAGCAGTTCTTC. It specifies CASSLLLSSNSYNEQFF.

The chain has TRBV15 and TRBJ2-1, with unresolved D. Trimming removed 0 bases at V and 8 bases at J, with 5 bases between. From germline, CDR1 is LNHNV and CDR2 YYDKDF (reference sequence). The CDR3 spans 12 residues. The CDR3 DNA follows: TGTGCCACCAGCAGAGATTGGCATGAGCAGTTCTTC. Protein sequence: CATSRDWHEQFF.

This clone was recorded only once. In DNA form, the CDR3 reads TGCGCCAGCAGCCATACGAGCTCCTACGAGCAGTACTTC. This translates into CASSHTSSYEQYF. The genes are TRBV4-1 and TRBJ2-7; D gene ambiguous. Germline assignment: CDR1 MGHRA and CDR2 YSYEKL. The CDR3 consists of 13 residues. V was trimmed by 3 bases and J by 0 bases, leaving 6 bases between them.

The rearrangement uses TRBV5-4 and TRBJ2-3, with D possibly being TRBD2 (5 bases). The CDR3 has 16 residues. Germline loops: CDR1 SGHNT, CDR2 YYREEE (reference sequence). Trimming shortened V by 4 bases and J by 3 bases, and 18 bases separated the two germline ends. CDR3 nucleotide sequence: TGTGCCAGCAGCCCTGGTCGGGCCCGGGGAACAGATACGCAGTATTTT. This gives the protein CASSPGRARGTDTQYF.

This chain joins TRBV6-1 and TRBJ2-2; 7 nucleotides agree with TRBD1. Trimming took 2 bases from V and 7 from J; bases not matched to a gene: 19. Germline CDR1 reads MNHNS; CDR2 reads SASEGT. This CDR3 comprises 19 residues. The chain's CDR3 is CASSELEGGGAGGIGELFF. Written as DNA, the CDR3 is TGTGCCAGCAGTGAATTGGAAGGTGGTGGGGCAGGGGGAATCGGGGAGCTGTTTTTT.

The chain recombines TRBV5-4 with TRBJ2-3; 13 bases map to TRBD2. Per the germline V gene, CDR1 is SGHNT and CDR2 is YYREEE (reference sequence). The CDR3 spans 16 residues. The ends lost 4 bases at V and 3 bases at J; junction bases unmatched: 5. CDR3 amino acids: CASSSRTSGSTDTQYF. The DNA of the CDR3 is TGTGCCAGCAGCAGCCGGACTAGCGGGAGTACAGATACGCAGTATTTT.

The chain is built from TRBV11-2 and TRBJ2-7; TRBD2 aligns across 10 bases. J was trimmed by 4 bases and V by 5 bases; bases with no gene match: 8. The CDR3 is 15 amino acids. From germline, CDR1 is SGHAT and CDR2 FQNNGV. DNA of the CDR3: TGTGCCAGCAGCCTCTCTAGGACTAGCGGTTACGAGCAGTACTTC. Protein sequence: CASSLSRTSGYEQYF.

This rearrangement joins TRBV5-4 to TRBJ1-5; D is uncertain. Germline V gene data show CDR1 as SGHNT and CDR2 as YYREEE (reference sequence). Trimming stripped 4 bases from V and 0 bases from J, with 8 bases between. The CDR3 runs 14 residues. The CDR3 loop reads CASSPGHSNQPQHF. The CDR3, as DNA: TGTGCCAGCAGCCCTGGGCATAGCAATCAGCCCCAGCATTTT.

This clone was seen just once. The genes are TRBV4-1 and TRBJ1-5; TRBD1 agrees at 9 bases. The junction had 6 bases not matched to a gene; V was cut back by 5 bases and J by 1 base. The CDR3 covers 16 residues. The germline CDR1 and CDR2 sequences are MGHRA and YSYEKL. This CDR3 reads CASSVIQGASNQPQHF. The CDR3 nucleotides are TGCGCCAGCAGCGTAATACAGGGGGCGAGCAATCAGCCCCAGCATTTT.

The V and J genes are TRBV27 and TRBJ1-2, with TRBD1 matching over 7 bases. CDR1 MNHEY and CDR2 SMNVEV come from the germline V gene (reference sequence). CDR3 size: 15 residues. Unmatched junction bases numbered 9, after V lost 4 bases and J lost 4 bases. Written as DNA, the CDR3 is TGTGCCAGCAGTTCTTATGAGGGGGCGGTCTATGGCTACACCTTC. Protein product: CASSSYEGAVYGYTF.

The chain is built from TRBV19 and TRBJ1-2; TRBD1 matches 9 bases. Germline values: CDR1 LNHDA, CDR2 SQIVND (reference sequence). The CDR3 is 13 residues long. Losses at the gene ends were 5 bases for V and 6 bases for J; bases not matched to a gene: 4. CDR3 DNA sequence: TGTGCCAGTAGTGCTGGGACAGGGAATGGCTACACCTTC. It encodes CASSAGTGNGYTF.

The chain has TRBV6-5 and TRBJ2-1; possibly TRBD2 for D (6 bases). The CDR3 runs 13 residues. The ends were cut back, 4 bases at V and 8 bases at J, with 12 bases in the middle. The germline V gene has CDR1 MNHEY and CDR2 SVGAGI. CDR3 in DNA: TGTGCCAGCAGTTTTGCAGGAGGGGATGAGCAGTTCTTC. Amino acid sequence: CASSFAGGDEQFF.